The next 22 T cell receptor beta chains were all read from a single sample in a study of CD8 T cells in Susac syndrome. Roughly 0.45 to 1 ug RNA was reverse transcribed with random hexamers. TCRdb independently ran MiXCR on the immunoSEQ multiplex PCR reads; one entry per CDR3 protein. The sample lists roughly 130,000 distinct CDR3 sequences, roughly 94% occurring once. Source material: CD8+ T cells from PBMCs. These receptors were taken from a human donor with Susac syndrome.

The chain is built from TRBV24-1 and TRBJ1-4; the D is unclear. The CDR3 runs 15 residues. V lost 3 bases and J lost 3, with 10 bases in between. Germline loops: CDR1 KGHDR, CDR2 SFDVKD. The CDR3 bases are TGTGCCACCAGTGATGGGCTCGGATCTAATGAAAAACTGTTTTTT. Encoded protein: CATSDGLGSNEKLFF.

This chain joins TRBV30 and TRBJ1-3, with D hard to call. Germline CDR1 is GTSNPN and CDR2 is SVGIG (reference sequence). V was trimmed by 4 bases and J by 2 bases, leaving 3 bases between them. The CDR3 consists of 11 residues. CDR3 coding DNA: TGTGCCTGGACGGCTGGAAACACCATATATTTT. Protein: CAWTAGNTIYF.

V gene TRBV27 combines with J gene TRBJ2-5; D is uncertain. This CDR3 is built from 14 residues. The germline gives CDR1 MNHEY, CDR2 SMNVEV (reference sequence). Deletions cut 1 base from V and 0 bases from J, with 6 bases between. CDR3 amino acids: CASSLFPNQETQYF. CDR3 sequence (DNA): TGTGCCAGCAGTTTATTCCCCAACCAAGAGACCCAGTACTTC.

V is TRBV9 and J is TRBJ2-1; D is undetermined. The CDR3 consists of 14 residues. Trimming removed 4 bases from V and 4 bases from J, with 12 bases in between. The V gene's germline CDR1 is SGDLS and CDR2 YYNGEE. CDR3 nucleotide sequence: TGTGCCAGCAGCCCGCCGGACCGATACAATGAGCAGTTCTTC. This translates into CASSPPDRYNEQFF. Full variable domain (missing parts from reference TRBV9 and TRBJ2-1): DSGVTQTPKHLITATGQRVTLRCSPRSGDLSVYWYQQSLDQGLQFLIQYYNGEERAKGNILERFSAQQFPDLHSELNLSSLELGDSALYFCASSPPDRYNEQFFGPGTRLTVL.

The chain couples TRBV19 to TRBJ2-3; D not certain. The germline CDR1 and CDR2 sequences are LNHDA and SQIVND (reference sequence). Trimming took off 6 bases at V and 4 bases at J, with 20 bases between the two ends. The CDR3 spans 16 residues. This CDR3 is CASSFSPSEVADTQYF. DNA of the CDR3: TGTGCCAGTAGCTTCTCTCCAAGCGAAGTGGCAGATACGCAGTATTTT. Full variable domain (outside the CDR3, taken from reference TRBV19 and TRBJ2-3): DGGITQSPKYLFRKEGQNVTLSCEQNLNHDAMYWYRQDPGQGLRLIYYSQIVNDFQKGDIAEGYSVSREKKESFPLTVTSAQKNPTAFYLCASSFSPSEVADTQYFGPGTRLTVL.

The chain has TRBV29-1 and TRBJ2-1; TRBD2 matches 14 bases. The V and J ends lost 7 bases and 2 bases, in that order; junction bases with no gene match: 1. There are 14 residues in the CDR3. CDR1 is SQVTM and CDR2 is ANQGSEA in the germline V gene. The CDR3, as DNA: TGCAGCGGGGGACTAGCGGGGGCCTACAATGAGCAGTTCTTC. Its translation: CSGGLAGAYNEQFF.

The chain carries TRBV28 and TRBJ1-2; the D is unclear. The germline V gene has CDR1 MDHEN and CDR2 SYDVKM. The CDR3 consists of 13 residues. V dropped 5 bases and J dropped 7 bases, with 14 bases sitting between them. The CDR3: CASSPQGDVGYTF. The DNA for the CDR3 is TGTGCCAGCAGTCCTCAAGGCGACGTTGGCTACACCTTC.

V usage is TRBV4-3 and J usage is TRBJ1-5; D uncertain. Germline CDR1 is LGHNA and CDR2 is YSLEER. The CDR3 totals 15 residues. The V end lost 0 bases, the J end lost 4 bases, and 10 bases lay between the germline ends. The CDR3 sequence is CASSQDRAANQPQHF. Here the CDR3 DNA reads TGCGCCAGCAGCCAAGATCGGGCAGCAAATCAGCCCCAGCATTTT.

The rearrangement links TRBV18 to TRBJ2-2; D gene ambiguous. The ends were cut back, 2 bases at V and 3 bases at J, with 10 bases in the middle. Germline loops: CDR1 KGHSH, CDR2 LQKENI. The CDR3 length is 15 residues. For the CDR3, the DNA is TGTGCCAGCTCACCATATGGTGGCGACACCGGGGAGCTGTTTTTT. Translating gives CASSPYGGDTGELFF.

This CDR3 reads CASSYDGYNSPLHF. CDR3 nucleotide sequence: TGTGCCAGCAGTTACGATGGATATAATTCACCCCTCCACTTT. The gene calls are TRBV6-5 and TRBJ1-6; D is unclear. CDR3 length: 14 amino acids. Germline CDR1 is MNHEY and CDR2 is SVGAGI. The V and J ends lost 2 bases and 4 bases respectively, with 6 bases between them.

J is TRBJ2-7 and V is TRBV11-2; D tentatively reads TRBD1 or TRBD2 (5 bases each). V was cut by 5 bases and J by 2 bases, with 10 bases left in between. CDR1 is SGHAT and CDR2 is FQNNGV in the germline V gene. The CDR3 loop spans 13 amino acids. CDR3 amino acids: CASSMGPAYEQYF. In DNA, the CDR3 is TGTGCCAGCAGCATGGGACCTGCCTACGAGCAGTACTTC.

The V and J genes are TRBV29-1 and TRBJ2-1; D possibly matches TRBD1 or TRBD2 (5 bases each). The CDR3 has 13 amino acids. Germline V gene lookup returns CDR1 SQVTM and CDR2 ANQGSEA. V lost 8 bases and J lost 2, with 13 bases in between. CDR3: CSTPGRPYNEQFF. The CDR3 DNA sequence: TGCAGCACTCCAGGGAGACCCTACAATGAGCAGTTCTTC.

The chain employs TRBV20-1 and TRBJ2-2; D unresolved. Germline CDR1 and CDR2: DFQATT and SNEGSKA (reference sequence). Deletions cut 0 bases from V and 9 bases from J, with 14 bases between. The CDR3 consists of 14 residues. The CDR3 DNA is TGCAGTGCTAGAGACCCCGCCCGTGCCCGGGAGCTGTTTTTT. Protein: CSARDPARARELFF.

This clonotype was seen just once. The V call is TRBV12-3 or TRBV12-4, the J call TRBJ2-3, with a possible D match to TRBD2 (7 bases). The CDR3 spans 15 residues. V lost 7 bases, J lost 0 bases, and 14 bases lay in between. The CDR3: CASIRGGISTDTQYF. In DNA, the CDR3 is TGTGCCAGCATCAGGGGAGGGATTAGCACAGATACGCAGTATTTT.

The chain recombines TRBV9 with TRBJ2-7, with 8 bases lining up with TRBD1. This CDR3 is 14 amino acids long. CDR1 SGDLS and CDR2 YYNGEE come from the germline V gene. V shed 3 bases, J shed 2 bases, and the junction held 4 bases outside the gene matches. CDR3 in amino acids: CASSEGQGAYEQYF. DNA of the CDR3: TGTGCCAGCAGCGAAGGACAGGGCGCCTACGAGCAGTACTTC.

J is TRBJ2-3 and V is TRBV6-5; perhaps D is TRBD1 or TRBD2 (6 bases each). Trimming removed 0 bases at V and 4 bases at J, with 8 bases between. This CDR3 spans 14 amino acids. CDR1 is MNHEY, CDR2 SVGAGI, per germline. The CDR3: CASSYSEGADTQYF. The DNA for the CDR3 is TGTGCCAGCAGTTACTCGGAGGGGGCAGATACGCAGTATTTT.

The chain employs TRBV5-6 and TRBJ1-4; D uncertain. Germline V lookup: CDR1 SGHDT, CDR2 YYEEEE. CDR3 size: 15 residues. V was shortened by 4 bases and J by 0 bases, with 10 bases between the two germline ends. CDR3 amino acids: CASSHDGATNEKLFF. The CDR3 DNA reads TGTGCCAGCAGCCACGACGGGGCAACTAATGAAAAACTGTTTTTT.

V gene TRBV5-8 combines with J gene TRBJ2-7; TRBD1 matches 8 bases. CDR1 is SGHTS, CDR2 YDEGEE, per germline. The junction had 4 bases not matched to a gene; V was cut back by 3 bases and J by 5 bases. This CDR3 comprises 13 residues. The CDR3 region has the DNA TGTGCCAGCAGCTGGACAGGGTGGAACGAGCAGTACTTC. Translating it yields CASSWTGWNEQYF.

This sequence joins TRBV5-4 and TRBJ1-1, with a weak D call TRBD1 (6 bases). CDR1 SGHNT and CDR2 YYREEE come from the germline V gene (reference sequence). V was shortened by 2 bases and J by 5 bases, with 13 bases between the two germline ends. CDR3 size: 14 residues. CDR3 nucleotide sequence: TGTGCCAGCAGCTTCCTGGGGGCCGGGACTGAAGCTTTCTTT. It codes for CASSFLGAGTEAFF. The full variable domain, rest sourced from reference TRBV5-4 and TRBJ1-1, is ETGVTQSPTHLIKTRGQQVTLRCSSQSGHNTVSWYQQALGQGPQFIFQYYREEENGRGNFPPRFSGLQFPNYSSELNVNALELDDSALYLCASSFLGAGTEAFFGQGTRLTVV.

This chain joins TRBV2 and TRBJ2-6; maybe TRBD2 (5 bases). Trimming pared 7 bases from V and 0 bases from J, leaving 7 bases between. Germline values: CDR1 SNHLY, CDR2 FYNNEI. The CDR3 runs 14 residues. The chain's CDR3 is CASTGFSGANVLTF. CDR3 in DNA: TGTGCCAGCACGGGGTTCTCTGGGGCCAACGTCCTGACTTTC.

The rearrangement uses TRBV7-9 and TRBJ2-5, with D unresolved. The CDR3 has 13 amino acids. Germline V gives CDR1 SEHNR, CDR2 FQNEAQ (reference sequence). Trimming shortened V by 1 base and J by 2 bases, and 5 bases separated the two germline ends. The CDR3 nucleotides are TGTGCCAGCAGCTTAGTTCAACAAGAGACCCAGTACTTC. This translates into CASSLVQQETQYF.

Written as DNA, the CDR3 is TGTGCCAGCAGCCTAGACAGGGGGCGCTTCCAGCAGTTCTTC. Translating it yields CASSLDRGRFQQFF. J is TRBJ2-1 and V is TRBV12-3 or TRBV12-4, with 10 bases fitting TRBD1. This CDR3 is built from 14 residues. V shed 6 bases and J 11 bases; nucleotides not matched to a gene: 10.